This T cell receptor beta chain is from a study of T cell responses to AZD1222 COVID-19 vaccine. Study overall: Researchers grouped second doses given at about 4 or about 12 weeks into one pool.

TCRdb's table, derived via immunoSEQ multiplex PCR, lists solely in-frame clones and lacks some. The sample contains around 160,000 clones, about 95% of which appear only once. Study-wide results and limits: With dominance at 160-218 and 743-854, vaccine-associated CD4 TCRs spanned spike. Targeting of unmutated variant regions was reportedly seen in nearly half of spike-specific TCRs.

Worth noting for this clone: Its cognate antigen is unknown.

Unmatched junction bases numbered 4, after V lost 0 bases and J lost 8 bases. Germline-derived CDR1 and CDR2 are LGHNA and YNFKEQ. The CDR3 runs to 14 residues. This specimen consisted of peripheral blood, obtained on day 0 of AZD1222 vaccination. This rearrangement joins TRBV4-2 to TRBJ1-1; TRBD1 agrees at 9 bases. This TCR came from an adult in good health. As DNA, the CDR3 is TGTGCCAGCAGCCAAGACGGGGACAGGGTGGAAGCTTTCTTT. Translating it yields CASSQDGDRVEAFF.